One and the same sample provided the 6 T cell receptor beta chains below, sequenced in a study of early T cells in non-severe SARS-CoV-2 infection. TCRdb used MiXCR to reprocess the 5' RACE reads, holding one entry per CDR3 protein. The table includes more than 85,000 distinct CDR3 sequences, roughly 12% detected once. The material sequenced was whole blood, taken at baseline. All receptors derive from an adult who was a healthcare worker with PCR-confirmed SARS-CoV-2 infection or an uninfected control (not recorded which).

The CDR3 loop is CASSPMEGPAGELFF. CDR3 bases: TGTGCCAGCAGCCCTATGGAGGGGCCCGCCGGGGAGCTGTTTTTT. The chain is built from TRBV9 and TRBJ2-2; weak D call: TRBD2 (6 bases). Germline values: CDR1 SGDLS, CDR2 YYNGEE. This CDR3 comprises 15 residues. V lost 4 bases to trimming and J lost 6 bases, with 16 bases between them. Drawing the rest from reference TRBV9 and TRBJ2-2, the complete variable domain is DSGVTQTPKHLITATGQRVTLRCSPRSGDLSVYWYQQSLDQGLQFLIQYYNGEERAKGNILERFSAQQFPDLHSELNLSSLELGDSALYFCASSPMEGPAGELFFGEGSRLTVL.

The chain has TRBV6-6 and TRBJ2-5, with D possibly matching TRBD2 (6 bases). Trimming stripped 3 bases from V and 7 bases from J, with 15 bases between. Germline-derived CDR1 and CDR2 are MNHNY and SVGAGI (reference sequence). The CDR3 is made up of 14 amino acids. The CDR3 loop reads CASSYPDSEGTQYF. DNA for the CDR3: TGTGCCAGCAGTTATCCCGATTCGGAGGGGACCCAGTACTTC.

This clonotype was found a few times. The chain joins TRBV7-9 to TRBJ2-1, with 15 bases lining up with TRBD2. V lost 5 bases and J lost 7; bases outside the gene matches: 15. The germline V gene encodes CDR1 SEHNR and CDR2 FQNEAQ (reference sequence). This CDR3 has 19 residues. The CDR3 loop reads CASSHSGLAGGLIENEQFF. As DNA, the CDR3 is TGTGCCAGCAGCCACTCGGGACTAGCGGGGGGCCTGATCGAGAATGAGCAGTTCTTC.

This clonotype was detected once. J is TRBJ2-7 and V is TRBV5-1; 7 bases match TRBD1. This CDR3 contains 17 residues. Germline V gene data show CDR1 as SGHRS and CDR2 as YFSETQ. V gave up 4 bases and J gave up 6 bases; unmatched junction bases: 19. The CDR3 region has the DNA TGCGCCAGCAGCGTAACGACGGGCCCAACAGGGGACCGCGAGCAGTACTTC. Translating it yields CASSVTTGPTGDREQYF.

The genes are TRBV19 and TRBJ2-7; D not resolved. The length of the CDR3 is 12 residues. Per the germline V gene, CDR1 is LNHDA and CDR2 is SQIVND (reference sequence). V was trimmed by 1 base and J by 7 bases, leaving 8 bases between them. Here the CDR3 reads CASSIATGEQYF. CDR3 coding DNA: TGTGCCAGTAGTATAGCCACCGGGGAGCAGTACTTC.

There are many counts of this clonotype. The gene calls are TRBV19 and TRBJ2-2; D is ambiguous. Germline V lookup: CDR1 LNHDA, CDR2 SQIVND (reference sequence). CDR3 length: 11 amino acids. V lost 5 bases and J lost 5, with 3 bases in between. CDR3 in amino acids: CASSLTGELFF. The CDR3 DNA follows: TGTGCCAGTAGTTTAACCGGGGAGCTGTTTTTT. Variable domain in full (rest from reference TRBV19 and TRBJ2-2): DGGITQSPKYLFRKEGQNVTLSCEQNLNHDAMYWYRQDPGQGLRLIYYSQIVNDFQKGDIAEGYSVSREKKESFPLTVTSAQKNPTAFYLCASSLTGELFFGEGSRLTVL.